This T cell receptor (beta chain) was captured by sequencing in a study of blood T cells in healthy people across ages. Sample-barcoded 5' priming and a J-beta primer mix drove a second PCR of roughly 6 to 12 cycles. MiXCR, applied by TCRdb to the 5' RACE reads, yields one record per CDR3 protein. This table holds 910,000 or so distinct CDR3 sequences, roughly 51% found once. This clonotype has a handful of counts. The germline V gene encodes CDR1 DFQATT and CDR2 SNEGSKA (reference sequence). This CDR3 region has 14 residues. V shed 0 bases, J shed 5 bases, and the junction held 6 bases outside the gene matches.

The sequencing sample was made of blood. The chain employs TRBV20-1 and TRBJ1-2; 7 bases fit TRBD1. The TCR comes from a woman in her sixties in good health. CDR3 residues: CSARDPDRAYGYTF. For the CDR3, the DNA is TGCAGTGCTAGAGACCCTGACAGGGCTTATGGCTACACCTTC.